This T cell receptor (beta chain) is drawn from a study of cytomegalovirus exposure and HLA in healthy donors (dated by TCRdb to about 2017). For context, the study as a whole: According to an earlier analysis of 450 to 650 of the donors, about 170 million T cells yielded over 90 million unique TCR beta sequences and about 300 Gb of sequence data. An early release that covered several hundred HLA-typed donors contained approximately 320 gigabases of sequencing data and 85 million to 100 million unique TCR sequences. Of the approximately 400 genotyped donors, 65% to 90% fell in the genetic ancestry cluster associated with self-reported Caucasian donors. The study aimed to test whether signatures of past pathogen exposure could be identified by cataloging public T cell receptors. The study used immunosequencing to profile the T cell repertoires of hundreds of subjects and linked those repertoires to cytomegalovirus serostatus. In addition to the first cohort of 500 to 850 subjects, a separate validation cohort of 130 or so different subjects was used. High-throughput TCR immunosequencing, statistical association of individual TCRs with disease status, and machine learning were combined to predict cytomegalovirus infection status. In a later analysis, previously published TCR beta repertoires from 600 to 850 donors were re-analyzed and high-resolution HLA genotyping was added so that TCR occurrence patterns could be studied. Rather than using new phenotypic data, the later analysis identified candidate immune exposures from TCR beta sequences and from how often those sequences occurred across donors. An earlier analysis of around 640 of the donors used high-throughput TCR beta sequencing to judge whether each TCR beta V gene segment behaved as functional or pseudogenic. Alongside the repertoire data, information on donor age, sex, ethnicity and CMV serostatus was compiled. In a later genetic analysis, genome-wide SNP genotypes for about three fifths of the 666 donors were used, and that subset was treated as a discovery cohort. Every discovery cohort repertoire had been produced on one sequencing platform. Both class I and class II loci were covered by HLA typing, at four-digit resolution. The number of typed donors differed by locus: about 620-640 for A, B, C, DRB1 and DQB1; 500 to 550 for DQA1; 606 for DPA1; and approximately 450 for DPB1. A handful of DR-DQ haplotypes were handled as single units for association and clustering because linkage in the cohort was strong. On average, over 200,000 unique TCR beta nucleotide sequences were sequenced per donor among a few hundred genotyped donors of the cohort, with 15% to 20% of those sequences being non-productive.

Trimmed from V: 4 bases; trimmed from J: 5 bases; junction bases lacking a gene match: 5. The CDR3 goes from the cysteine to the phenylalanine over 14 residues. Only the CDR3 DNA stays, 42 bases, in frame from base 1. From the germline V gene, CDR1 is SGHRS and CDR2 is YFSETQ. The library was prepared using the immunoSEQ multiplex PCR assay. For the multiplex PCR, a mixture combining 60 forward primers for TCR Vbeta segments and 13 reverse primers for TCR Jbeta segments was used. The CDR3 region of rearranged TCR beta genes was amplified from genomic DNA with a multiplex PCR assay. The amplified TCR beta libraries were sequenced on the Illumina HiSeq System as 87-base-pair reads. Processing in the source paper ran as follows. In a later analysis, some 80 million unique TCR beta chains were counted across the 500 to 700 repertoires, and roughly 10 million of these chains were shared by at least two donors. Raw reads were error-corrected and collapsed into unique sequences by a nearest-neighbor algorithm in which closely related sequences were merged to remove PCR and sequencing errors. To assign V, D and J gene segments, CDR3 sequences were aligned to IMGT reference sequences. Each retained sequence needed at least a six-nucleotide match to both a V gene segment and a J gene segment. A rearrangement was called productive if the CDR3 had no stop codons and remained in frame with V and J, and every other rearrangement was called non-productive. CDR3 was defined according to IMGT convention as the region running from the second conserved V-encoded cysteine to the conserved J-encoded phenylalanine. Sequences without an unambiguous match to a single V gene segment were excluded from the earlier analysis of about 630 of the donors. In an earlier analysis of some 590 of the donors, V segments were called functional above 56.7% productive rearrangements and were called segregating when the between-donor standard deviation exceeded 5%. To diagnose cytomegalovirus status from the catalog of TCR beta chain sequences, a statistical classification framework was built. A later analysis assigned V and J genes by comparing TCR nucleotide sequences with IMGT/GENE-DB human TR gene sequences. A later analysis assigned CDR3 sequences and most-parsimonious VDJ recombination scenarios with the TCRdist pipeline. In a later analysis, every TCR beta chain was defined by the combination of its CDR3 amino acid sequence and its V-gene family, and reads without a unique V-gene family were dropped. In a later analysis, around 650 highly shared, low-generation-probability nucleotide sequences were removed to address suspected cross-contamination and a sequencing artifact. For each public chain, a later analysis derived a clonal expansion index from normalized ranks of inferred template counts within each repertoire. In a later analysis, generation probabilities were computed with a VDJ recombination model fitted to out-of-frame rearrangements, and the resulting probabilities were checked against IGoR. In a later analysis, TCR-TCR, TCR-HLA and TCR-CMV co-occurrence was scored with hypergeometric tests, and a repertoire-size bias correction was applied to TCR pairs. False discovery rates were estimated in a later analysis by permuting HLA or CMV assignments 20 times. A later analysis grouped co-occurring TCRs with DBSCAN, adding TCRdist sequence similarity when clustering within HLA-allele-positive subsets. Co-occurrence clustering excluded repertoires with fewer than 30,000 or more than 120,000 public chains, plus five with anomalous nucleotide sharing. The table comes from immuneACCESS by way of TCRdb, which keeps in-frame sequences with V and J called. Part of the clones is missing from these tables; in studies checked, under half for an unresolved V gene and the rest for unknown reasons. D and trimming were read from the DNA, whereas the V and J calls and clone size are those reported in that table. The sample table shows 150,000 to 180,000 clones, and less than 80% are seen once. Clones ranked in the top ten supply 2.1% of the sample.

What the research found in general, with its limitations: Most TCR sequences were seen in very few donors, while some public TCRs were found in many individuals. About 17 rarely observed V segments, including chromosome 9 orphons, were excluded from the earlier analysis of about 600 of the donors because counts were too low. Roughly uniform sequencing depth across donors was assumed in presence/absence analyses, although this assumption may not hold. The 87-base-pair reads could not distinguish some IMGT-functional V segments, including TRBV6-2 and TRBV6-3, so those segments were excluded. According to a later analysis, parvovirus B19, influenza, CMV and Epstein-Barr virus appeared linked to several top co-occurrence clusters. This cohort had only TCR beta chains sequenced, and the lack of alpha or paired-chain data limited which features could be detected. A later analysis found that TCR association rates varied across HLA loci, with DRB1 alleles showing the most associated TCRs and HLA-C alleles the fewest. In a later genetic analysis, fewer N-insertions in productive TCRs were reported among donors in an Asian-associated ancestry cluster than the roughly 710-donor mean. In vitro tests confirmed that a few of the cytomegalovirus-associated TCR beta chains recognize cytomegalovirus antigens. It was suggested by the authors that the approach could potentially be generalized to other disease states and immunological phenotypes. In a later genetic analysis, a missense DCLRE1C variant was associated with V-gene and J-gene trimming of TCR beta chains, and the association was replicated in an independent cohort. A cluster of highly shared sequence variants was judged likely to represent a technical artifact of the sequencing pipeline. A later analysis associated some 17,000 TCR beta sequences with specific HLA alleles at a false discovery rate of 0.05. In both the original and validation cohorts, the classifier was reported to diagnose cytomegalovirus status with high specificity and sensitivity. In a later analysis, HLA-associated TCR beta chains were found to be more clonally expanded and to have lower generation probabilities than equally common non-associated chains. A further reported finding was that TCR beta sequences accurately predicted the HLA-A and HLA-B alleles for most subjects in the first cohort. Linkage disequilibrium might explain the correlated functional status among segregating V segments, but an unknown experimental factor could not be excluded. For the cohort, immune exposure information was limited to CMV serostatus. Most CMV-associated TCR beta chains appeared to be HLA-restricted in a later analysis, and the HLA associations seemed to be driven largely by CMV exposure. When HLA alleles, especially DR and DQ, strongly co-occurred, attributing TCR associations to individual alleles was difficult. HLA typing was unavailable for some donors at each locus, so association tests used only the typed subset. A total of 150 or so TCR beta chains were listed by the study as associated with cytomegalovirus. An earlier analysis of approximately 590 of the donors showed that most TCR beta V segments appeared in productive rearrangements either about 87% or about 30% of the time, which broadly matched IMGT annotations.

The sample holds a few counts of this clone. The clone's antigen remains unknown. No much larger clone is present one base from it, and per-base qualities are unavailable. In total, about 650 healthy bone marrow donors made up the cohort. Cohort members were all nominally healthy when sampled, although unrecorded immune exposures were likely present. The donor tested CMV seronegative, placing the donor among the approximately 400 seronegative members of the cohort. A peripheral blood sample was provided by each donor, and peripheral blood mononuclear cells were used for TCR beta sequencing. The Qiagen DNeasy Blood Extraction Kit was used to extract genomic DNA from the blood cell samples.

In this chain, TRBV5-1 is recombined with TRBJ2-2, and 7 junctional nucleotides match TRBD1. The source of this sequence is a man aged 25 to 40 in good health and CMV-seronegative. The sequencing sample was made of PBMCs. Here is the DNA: TGCGCCAGCAGCGACAGGGTCGAAACCGGGGAGCTGTTTTTT. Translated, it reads CASSDRVETGELFF.